This T cell receptor beta chain stems from a study of blood T cells in healthy people across ages. Primers used in a second PCR of roughly 6 to 11 cycles were a sample-barcoded 5' primer and a J-beta primer mix. TCRdb recomputed calls from the 5' RACE reads with MiXCR, one row per CDR3 protein. The sample carries approximately 850,000 distinct CDR3 sequences, more than 45% recorded once. CDR1 GTSNPN and CDR2 SVGIG come from the germline V gene (reference sequence). The CDR3 consists of 14 residues. With 2 bases removed from V and 0 bases from J, the gap between germline ends came to 11 bases. This rearrangement joins TRBV30 to TRBJ2-7, with D tentatively TRBD2 (6 bases). Sequencing was carried out using blood. The sequence came from a man aged 25-40 years in good health. CDR3 in amino acids: CAWSRGGSSYEQYF. CDR3 bases: TGTGCCTGGAGTCGAGGAGGGAGCTCCTACGAGCAGTACTTC.